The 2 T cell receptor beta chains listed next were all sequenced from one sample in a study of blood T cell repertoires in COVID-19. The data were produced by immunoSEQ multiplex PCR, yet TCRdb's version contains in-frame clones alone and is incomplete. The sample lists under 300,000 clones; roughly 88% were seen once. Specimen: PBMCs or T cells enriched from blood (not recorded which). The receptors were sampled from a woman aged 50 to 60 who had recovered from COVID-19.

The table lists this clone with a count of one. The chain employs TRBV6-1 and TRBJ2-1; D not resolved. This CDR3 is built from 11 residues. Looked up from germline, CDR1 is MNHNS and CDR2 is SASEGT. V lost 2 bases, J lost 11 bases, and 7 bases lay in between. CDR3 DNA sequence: TGTGCCAGCAGTGAATCGAGGCAGCAGTTCTTC. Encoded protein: CASSESRQQFF.

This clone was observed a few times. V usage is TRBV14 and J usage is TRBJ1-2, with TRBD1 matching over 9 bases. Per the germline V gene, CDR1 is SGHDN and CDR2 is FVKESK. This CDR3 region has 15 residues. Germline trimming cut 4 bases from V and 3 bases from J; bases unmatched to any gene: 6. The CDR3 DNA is TGTGCCAGCAGCCTGGGACAGGGAAGTGACTATGGCTACACCTTC. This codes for CASSLGQGSDYGYTF.